The rows below give T cell receptor beta chains drawn from one sample of a study of neurological immune-mediated disorders. A single record per CDR3 protein comes from TCRdb applying MiXCR to the 5' RACE reads. The sample lists 50,000 to 80,000 distinct CDR3 sequences; 3.4% were seen once. The sequenced material came from PBMCs. The source of these receptors is a man aged 35 to 55 with multiple sclerosis. Both conserved end residues are part of each CDR3. The D gene is left open where the match is weak. Clone size is not always given. Where it is, it says once, few, many or a class for expanded clones.

CDR3 length | D gene | clone size | J gene | V gene | CDR3 DNA | CDR3 protein
14 | - | many | TRBJ1-1 | TRBV7-9 | TGTGCCAGCAGGGTCATGGTTGGGGAGGTGAGGGCTTTCTTT | CASRVMVGEVRAFF
14 | TRBD2 | many | TRBJ2-5 | TRBV29-1 | TGCAGCGTTGAAGATGGCGGGGGGGTAGAGACCCAGTACTTC | CSVEDGGGVETQYF
12 | TRBD1 | many | TRBJ1-1 | TRBV29-1 | TGCAGCGTCCATCTTTTGGACAGGGCGGCTTTCTTT | CSVHLLDRAAFF
14 | TRBD2 | many | TRBJ2-7 | TRBV4-1 | TGCGCCAGCGCCGCGGGGGGTCCCGCCTACGAGCAGTACTTC | CASAAGGPAYEQYF
15 | TRBD1 | few | TRBJ1-5 | TRBV7-2 | TGTGCCAGCAGCTTACGGGACAGCCAATATAAGACCCAGAATTTT | CASSLRDSQYKTQNF
15 | - | many | TRBJ2-6 | TRBV20-1 | TGCAGTGCTAAGACGGCCGACTCTGGGGCCAACGTCCTGACTTTC | CSAKTADSGANVLTF
15 | TRBD1 | many | TRBJ2-2 | TRBV5-1 | TGCGCCAGCAGCCTTGGGACAGGGTGGACCGGGGAGCTGTTTTTT | CASSLGTGWTGELFF
16 | TRBD1 | many | TRBJ1-2 | TRBV20-1 | TGCAGTGCTAGGCAAACAGGGGGCCCTTTTGGCTATGGCTACACCTTC | CSARQTGGPFGYGYTF
13 | - | many | TRBJ1-1 | TRBV5-1 | TGCGCCAGCAGCTTGAAAACTGACACTGAAGCTTTCTTT | CASSLKTDTEAFF
12 | - | many | TRBJ1-5 | TRBV20-1 | TGCAGTGCACAGGGAGGCAATCAGCCCCAGCATTTT | CSAQGGNQPQHF
14 | - | many | TRBJ2-2 | TRBV5-1 | TGCGCCAGCAGCTTCTCGCCGAACACCGGGGAGCTGTTTTTT | CASSFSPNTGELFF
15 | - | many | TRBJ2-1 | TRBV7-2 | TGTGCCAGCAGCTTTTTCCAGGGCAATTTTTATGAGCAGTTCTTC | CASSFFQGNFYEQFF
13 | - | many | TRBJ2-7 | TRBV7-9 | TGTGCCAGCAGCGAGGGTAATTTGGGAGAGCAGTACTTC | CASSEGNLGEQYF
17 | - | many | TRBJ2-1 | TRBV6-5 | TGTGCCAGCAGTTACGGGCCAGGACGGTATCCCTACAATGAGCAGTTCTTC | CASSYGPGRYPYNEQFF
15 | TRBD1 | many | TRBJ2-3 | TRBV5-1 | TGCGCCAGCAGCACCACAGGGGTGAGCACAGATACGCAGTATTTT | CASSTTGVSTDTQYF
12 | - | many | TRBJ2-7 | TRBV5-1 | TGCGCCAGCAGCTTCCCAGCGGACGAGCAGTACTTC | CASSFPADEQYF
17 | TRBD1 | many | TRBJ2-4 | TRBV20-1 | TGCAGTGCTAGAGATACCTTCAGGGGGTCGGCCAAAAACATTCAGTACTTC | CSARDTFRGSAKNIQYF
15 | TRBD2 | many | TRBJ2-1 | TRBV9 | TGTGCCAGCAGCCCCCGACTAGCGGGAGGAAATGAGCAGTTCTTC | CASSPRLAGGNEQFF
13 | - | many | TRBJ2-7 | TRBV20-1 | TGCAGTGCCCGTAACACCCTCCGACAGGACGAGTACTTC | CSARNTLRQDEYF
14 | - | many | TRBJ1-1 | TRBV3-1 | TGTGCCAGCAGCCTCTTCTCAGTGGGTTCTGAAGCTTTCTTT | CASSLFSVGSEAFF
15 | - | many | TRBJ1-2 | TRBV27 | TGTGCCAGCGGAGAAGGACGGACTCCTTTCTATGGCTACACCTTC | CASGEGRTPFYGYTF
15 | - | many | TRBJ1-6 | TRBV12-3/TRBV12-4 | TGTGCCAGCAGTCCCGCGGGGCCAGGAGAGTCACCCCTCCACTTT | CASSPAGPGESPLHF
13 | - | many | TRBJ1-1 | TRBV12-3/TRBV12-4 | TGTGCCAGCAGATCCCGAGGTCCTACTGAAGCTTTCTTT | CASRSRGPTEAFF
14 | - | many | TRBJ2-2 | TRBV2 | TGTGCCAGCACCACGGACGGGGGCACCGGGGAGCTGTTTTTT | CASTTDGGTGELFF
14 | TRBD2 | many | TRBJ2-3 | TRBV29-1 | TGCAGCGTTGTGGGTAGCGGGGACACAGATACGCAGTATTTT | CSVVGSGDTDTQYF
17 | - | many | TRBJ2-6 | TRBV7-6 | TGTGCCAGCAGCTTAAGGTCCGGTATCTCTGGGGCCAACGTCCTGACTTTC | CASSLRSGISGANVLTF
15 | TRBD2 | many | TRBJ2-5 | TRBV5-1 | TGCGCCAGCGGACACGGGACTAGCGGACCAGAGACCCAGTACTTC | CASGHGTSGPETQYF
15 | - | - | TRBJ2-1 | TRBV27 | TGTGCCAGCAGTCCCTCCAGGGGCGGCTACAATGAGCAGTTCTTC | CASSPSRGGYNEQFF
15 | TRBD1 | many | TRBJ2-2 | TRBV20-1 | TGCAGTGCCCTCCTGGGACAGGGGGCTGTCGGGGAGCTGTTTTTT | CSALLGQGAVGELFF
16 | TRBD2 | many | TRBJ2-1 | TRBV5-6 | TGTGCCAGCAGTTTCCTAGCGGGGGGCCTATTGAATGAGCAGTTCTTC | CASSFLAGGLLNEQFF
14 | TRBD2 | many | TRBJ2-3 | TRBV20-1 | TGCAGTGCACCGGGACTAGCGGTCACAGATACGCAGTATTTT | CSAPGLAVTDTQYF
15 | - | many | TRBJ2-7 | TRBV9 | TGTGCCAGCAGCCCCCAAGGAGGGCGTTCCTACGAGCAGTACTTC | CASSPQGGRSYEQYF
14 | - | many | TRBJ1-5 | TRBV3-1 | TGTGCCAGCAGCCAATCTCTCCAGAATCAGCCCCAGCATTTT | CASSQSLQNQPQHF
13 | - | many | TRBJ2-3 | TRBV5-1 | TGCGCCAGCAGCGACTCGGGCACAGATACGCAGTATTTT | CASSDSGTDTQYF
13 | - | many | TRBJ2-1 | TRBV20-1 | TGCAGTGCTAGTGTGGCGGACTACAATGAGCAGTTCTTC | CSASVADYNEQFF
15 | - | many | TRBJ1-5 | TRBV5-1 | TGCGCCAGCAGCTTGGGTATAAATAGCAATCAGCCCCAGCATTTT | CASSLGINSNQPQHF
13 | - | many | TRBJ1-5 | TRBV4-2 | TGTGCCAGCAGCCAAGGGGGGCTTACGCCCCAGCATTTT | CASSQGGLTPQHF
16 | TRBD1 | few | TRBJ2-2 | TRBV3-1 | TGTGCCAGCAGCCCAAACGGACACAGGGGGGCCGGGGAGCTGTTTTTT | CASSPNGHRGAGELFF
13 | - | many | TRBJ1-4 | TRBV20-1 | TGCAGTGCTAGAGGGGGGACTAATGAAAAACTGTTTTTT | CSARGGTNEKLFF
18 | TRBD1 | many | TRBJ1-2 | TRBV6-5 | TGTGCCAGCACCCTGACCCCTAATCCGGGACAGGGGGGGAAGGGCTACACCTTC | CASTLTPNPGQGGKGYTF
18 | - | many | TRBJ2-1 | TRBV3-1 | TGTGCCAGCAGCCCCTACTGGACAGACACGAGCTCCTACAATGAGCAGTTCTTC | CASSPYWTDTSSYNEQFF
11 | - | many | TRBJ1-2 | TRBV10-3 | TGTGCCATCAGTGAGATCTATGGCTACACCTTC | CAISEIYGYTF
14 | - | - | TRBJ1-6 | TRBV10-3 | TGTGCCATCAGTGAGAGCAGGGAGGGTTCACACCTCCACTTT | CAISESREGSHLHF
12 | - | many | TRBJ2-1 | TRBV20-1 | TGCAGTGCTAGAAATTCCATCAGTGAGCAGTTCTTC | CSARNSISEQFF
12 | - | many | TRBJ1-1 | TRBV7-6 | TGTGACAGCAGCAAAGGGAACACTGAAGCTTTCTTT | CDSSKGNTEAFF
16 | TRBD2 | many | TRBJ2-3 | TRBV6-1 | TGTGCCAGCAGTAAACTAGCGGGGGGAAGCACAGATACGCAGTATTTT | CASSKLAGGSTDTQYF
19 | TRBD1 | many | TRBJ1-4 | TRBV20-1 | TGCAGTGCTAGAGGTTTCGGACAGGCCGGATTCCTCGTAAATGAAAAACTGTTTTTT | CSARGFGQAGFLVNEKLFF
17 | TRBD2 | many | TRBJ2-3 | TRBV24-1 | TGTGCCACCAGTGATTCTACAGCGGGAGGCCGCACAGATACGCAGTATTTT | CATSDSTAGGRTDTQYF
14 | TRBD1 | many | TRBJ1-2 | TRBV6-5 | TGTGCCAGCAGACTCATCGCGGCAGGGGGAGGCTACACCTTC | CASRLIAAGGGYTF
15 | - | - | TRBJ2-5 | TRBV18 | TGTGCCAGCTTCCCTACAGGGAGACCCACGGAGACCCAGTACTTC | CASFPTGRPTETQYF
15 | - | many | TRBJ2-1 | TRBV6-5 | TGTGCCAGCAGTTACCGTTTCGCGGCCTACAATGAGCAGTTCTTC | CASSYRFAAYNEQFF